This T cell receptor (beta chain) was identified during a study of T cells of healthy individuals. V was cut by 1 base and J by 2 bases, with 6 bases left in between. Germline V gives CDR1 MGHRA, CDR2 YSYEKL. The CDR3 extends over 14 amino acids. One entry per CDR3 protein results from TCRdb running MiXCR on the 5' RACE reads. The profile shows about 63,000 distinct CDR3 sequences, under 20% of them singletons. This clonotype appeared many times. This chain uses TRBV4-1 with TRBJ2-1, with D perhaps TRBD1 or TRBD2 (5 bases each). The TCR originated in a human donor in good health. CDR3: CASSQGDAYNEQFF. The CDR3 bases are TGCGCCAGCAGCCAAGGGGACGCCTACAATGAGCAGTTCTTC.